The 23 T cell receptor beta chains below all came from one sample that was sequenced in a study of blood T cell repertoires in COVID-19 (TCRdb year 2020). Receptor libraries were prepared by the immunoSEQ multiplex PCR assay. Not all clones reach the TCRdb copy of this immuneACCESS table, which keeps in-frame sequences only. Checked studies attribute under half of the gap to unresolved V genes and leave the rest unexplained. This sample holds about 100,000 clones; about 86% were observed only once. Roughly 2.6% of the sample lies in the top ten. What was sequenced was PBMCs or T cells enriched from blood (not recorded which). These TCRs come from a woman in her fifties or sixties who had recovered from COVID-19.

The V gene is TRBV5-1, the J gene TRBJ1-1, with 11 bases lining up with TRBD1. The germline CDR1 and CDR2 sequences are SGHRS and YFSETQ. The CDR3 is 16 amino acids. The ends lost 3 bases at V and 5 bases at J; junction bases unmatched: 9. CDR3 sequence reads: CASSSRKGQGGTEAFF. In DNA, the CDR3 is TGCGCCAGCAGCTCGCGGAAGGGACAGGGGGGGACTGAAGCTTTCTTT.

This sequence joins TRBV10-3 and TRBJ2-1; a possible D gene is TRBD2 (6 bases). The V gene's germline CDR1 is ENHRY and CDR2 SYGVKD. The CDR3 is 12 amino acids. The V gene lost 6 bases and the J gene lost 6 bases, with 9 bases spanning the gap. DNA for the CDR3: TGTGCCATCAGCCCGACTAGCAATGAGCAGTTCTTC. This gives the protein CAISPTSNEQFF.

Points on this clone: The junction does not match germline at one end; this may be a read error. The CDR3 coding sequence is TGTGCCAGCAGTTTGGACACCGGGGGGCTGTTTTTT. This gives the protein CASSLDTGGLFF. V usage is TRBV12-3 or TRBV12-4 and J usage is TRBJ2-2, with D maybe TRBD2 (6 bases). This CDR3 region has 12 residues.

In its sample, this clone was seen many times. The chain couples TRBV28 to TRBJ1-2, with 7 bases fitting TRBD1. The CDR3 consists of 12 residues. With V trimmed by 10 bases and J by 6 bases, 8 bases remained unmatched. In germline, CDR1 is MDHEN, CDR2 SYDVKM. The CDR3 sequence: CATEDRSHGYTF. DNA of the CDR3: TGTGCCACGGAGGACAGGAGCCATGGCTACACCTTC.

CDR3 DNA: TGTGCCAGCAGTCCCTCAAACGGAGGCTCCTATAATTCACCCCTCCACTTT. The encoded protein is CASSPSNGGSYNSPLHF. This chain joins TRBV3-1 (or the pseudogene TRBV3-2) and TRBJ1-6; no clear D. The CDR3 runs to 17 residues. Trimming took off 6 bases at V and 0 bases at J, with 15 bases between the two ends. CDR1 is LGHDT and CDR2 is YNNKEL in the germline V gene (reference sequence).

The chain couples TRBV5-4 to TRBJ2-7; 11 nucleotides align to TRBD2. In germline, CDR1 is SGHNT, CDR2 YYREEE (reference sequence). V shed 5 bases, J shed 5 bases, and the junction held 9 bases outside the gene matches. CDR3 length: 15 amino acids. This CDR3 is CASRELAGAPHEQYF. As DNA, the CDR3 is TGTGCCAGCAGAGAACTAGCGGGAGCCCCCCACGAGCAGTACTTC.

This chain links TRBV5-8 with TRBJ2-1; TRBD1 aligns across 8 bases. CDR3 length equals 16 residues. Germline V gene sequence: CDR1 SGHTS, CDR2 YDEGEE. With V trimmed by 7 bases and J by 1 base, 10 bases remained unmatched. The CDR3 DNA is TGTGCCAGCCAGGTCGTAGGACAGGGATCCTACAATGAGCAGTTCTTC. Translated: CASQVVGQGSYNEQFF.

The rearrangement joins TRBV7-6 to TRBJ2-5; 11 bases are shared with TRBD2. J lost 3 bases, V lost 1 base, and 13 bases had no gene match. This CDR3 has 19 amino acids. Germline-derived CDR1 and CDR2 are SGHVS and FNYEAQ. CDR3 in DNA: TGTGCCAGCAGCTTAGTTGCCCTAGCGGGGGGAATCCTTAAAGAGACCCAGTACTTC. This encodes CASSLVALAGGILKETQYF.

J is TRBJ2-5 and V is TRBV7-6, with TRBD2 identical over 12 bases. The V segment lost 4 bases and the J segment 5 bases; nucleotides outside the gene matches: 17. CDR1 and CDR2 from the germline V gene are SGHVS and FNYEAQ. The CDR3 contains 19 residues. DNA of the CDR3: TGTGCCAGCAGCTGGATCCGGGCCGGACTAGCGGGACGCAAGGAGACCCAGTACTTC. Translation gives CASSWIRAGLAGRKETQYF.

The chain joins TRBV27 to TRBJ2-7, with 10 bases aligning to TRBD2. Germline values: CDR1 MNHEY, CDR2 SMNVEV (reference sequence). This CDR3 spans 15 amino acids. V dropped 6 bases and J dropped 5; count of bases not matched to a gene: 10. The CDR3 nucleotides read TGTGCCAGCAGACCCGGGACTAGCGTAATCCACGAGCAGTACTTC. Its protein product is CASRPGTSVIHEQYF.

V and J are TRBV24-1 and TRBJ2-5; perhaps TRBD2 as D (6 bases). The CDR3 extends over 15 amino acids. The germline gives CDR1 KGHDR, CDR2 SFDVKD. V was clipped by 4 bases and J by 5 bases, with 16 bases between them. The CDR3 DNA is TGTGCCACCAGTGACGGGGGACTCAGCAGGGAGACCCAGTACTTC. This encodes CATSDGGLSRETQYF.

The chain employs TRBV11-2 and TRBJ1-2; a possible D gene is TRBD1 (6 bases). There are 15 residues in the CDR3. Germline CDR1 SGHAT, CDR2 FQNNGV. V lost 5 bases to trimming and J lost 0 bases, with 13 bases between them. The CDR3 nucleotides are TGTGCCAGCAGCGCTCGGACAGACTCTAACTATGGCTACACCTTC. Translated: CASSARTDSNYGYTF.

The chain links TRBV18 to TRBJ1-1; D may be TRBD1 (5 bases). The ends were cut back, 3 bases at V and 5 bases at J, with 13 bases in the middle. CDR3 length equals 14 residues. CDR1 KGHSH and CDR2 LQKENI come from the germline V gene. The CDR3 protein is CASSPTALGTEAFF. The DNA of the CDR3 is TGTGCCAGCTCACCGACAGCCCTAGGGACTGAAGCTTTCTTT. Based on the CDR3 plus reference TRBV18 and TRBJ1-1, the full variable domain is NAGVMQNPRHLVRRRGQEARLRCSPMKGHSHVYWYRQLPEEGLKFMVYLQKENIIDESGMPKERFSAEFPKEGPSILRIQQVVRGDSAAYFCASSPTALGTEAFFGQGTRLTVV.

This chain uses TRBV20-1 with TRBJ1-3, with D unclear. The CDR3 spans 13 residues. Germline values: CDR1 DFQATT, CDR2 SNEGSKA (reference sequence). With 3 bases removed from V and 8 bases from J, the gap between germline ends came to 14 bases. CDR3 nucleotide sequence: TGCAGTGCTAGTATGGGGTCGGAGGACACCATATATTTT. This gives the protein CSASMGSEDTIYF.

The sample holds one count of this clone. The rearrangement joins TRBV6-5 to TRBJ2-1; 12 bases match TRBD2. The trim removed 4 bases at V and 6 bases at J, leaving 4 bases unmatched. Germline values: CDR1 MNHEY, CDR2 SVGAGI. The CDR3 has 15 amino acids. DNA of the CDR3: TGTGCCAGCAGTTCGCTAGCGGGAGGGCGCAATGAGCAGTTCTTC. Protein product: CASSSLAGGRNEQFF.

This chain uses TRBV29-1 with TRBJ2-5, with D possibly being TRBD2 (5 bases). Trimming shortened V by 7 bases and J by 3 bases, and 9 bases separated the two germline ends. This CDR3 comprises 11 residues. The germline V gene encodes CDR1 SQVTM and CDR2 ANQGSEA. DNA for the CDR3: TGCAGCGGCGACGGGGAAGAGACCCAGTACTTC. This gives the protein CSGDGEETQYF.

This clone was observed a single time. The chain recombines TRBV15 with TRBJ2-5; 9 nucleotides agree with TRBD1. V shed 1 base, J shed 4 bases, and the junction held 7 bases outside the gene matches. Germline V CDR1 and CDR2: LNHNV, YYDKDF (reference sequence). CDR3 length: 16 residues. As DNA, the CDR3 is TGTGCCACCAGCAGAGCACAGGGGGCGCGGGGAGAGACCCAGTACTTC. Residues: CATSRAQGARGETQYF.

This clone was picked up one time. V gene TRBV7-7 combines with J gene TRBJ2-1, with 9 bases lining up with TRBD1. Germline V gene data show CDR1 as SSHAT and CDR2 as FNYEAQ (reference sequence). The CDR3 has 15 residues. J lost 1 base, V lost 4 bases, and 2 bases had no gene match. Here the CDR3 DNA reads TGTGCCAGCAGCTGGGGACAGGGATCCTACAATGAGCAGTTCTTC. As protein: CASSWGQGSYNEQFF. The entire variable domain, with the rest obtained from reference TRBV7-7 and TRBJ2-1, is as follows: GAGVSQSPRYKVTKRGQDVTLRCDPISSHATLYWYQQALGQGPEFLTYFNYEAQPDKSGLPSDRFSAERPEGSISTLTIQRTEQRDSAMYRCASSWGQGSYNEQFFGPGTRLTVL.

The chain joins TRBV28 to TRBJ1-1, with D possibly being TRBD1 (6 bases). Germline CDR1 is MDHEN and CDR2 is SYDVKM. The V gene lost 6 bases and the J gene lost 6 bases, with 20 bases spanning the gap. CDR3 size: 15 residues. For the CDR3, the DNA is TGTGCCAGCAGCCTCACGTCGACAGGATACTCTGAAGCTTTCTTT. Residues: CASSLTSTGYSEAFF.

The V gene is TRBV6-1, the J gene TRBJ1-2; no definite D call. V shed 1 base and J shed 4 bases, with 13 bases lying between them. The CDR3 contains 15 residues. Per the germline V gene, CDR1 is MNHNS and CDR2 is SASEGT. The DNA of the CDR3 is TGTGCCAGCAGTGAAGATACCGACGGGTTCTATGGCTACACCTTC. Translation: CASSEDTDGFYGYTF.

The chain carries TRBV10-3 and TRBJ2-7, with D possibly being TRBD1 (5 bases). This CDR3 spans 14 amino acids. Deletions cut 6 bases from V and 6 bases from J, with 18 bases between. The germline gives CDR1 ENHRY, CDR2 SYGVKD. The CDR3 loop is CAIRDYDQGSEQYF. CDR3 sequence (DNA): TGTGCCATCAGAGATTACGACCAGGGAAGCGAGCAGTACTTC.

The chain is built from TRBV4-1 and TRBJ2-7; unclear D gene. Between the trimmed V and J ends, which lost 4 bases and 3 bases, there was a span of 13 bases. The CDR3 runs 14 residues. The germline V gene encodes CDR1 MGHRA and CDR2 YSYEKL. This chain's CDR3 is CASSRLPGIYEQYF. As DNA, the CDR3 is TGCGCCAGCAGCCGTCTCCCGGGTATCTACGAGCAGTACTTC.

The chain joins TRBV6-1 to TRBJ2-3, with TRBD2 matching 7 bases. The CDR3 loop spans 15 amino acids. The V gene's germline CDR1 is MNHNS and CDR2 SASEGT. The V segment lost 3 bases and the J segment 1 base; nucleotides outside the gene matches: 4. In DNA, the CDR3 is TGTGCCAGCAGTGATGCGGGAGCGGGCACAGATACGCAGTATTTT. It codes for CASSDAGAGTDTQYF.